Below, 28 T cell receptor beta chains from the same sample are listed, as sequenced in a study of vaccination effects on CD4 cells after COVID-19. Viral peptide pools were used in the ViraFEST assay to expand antigen-specific CD4+ T cells, and sequencing came afterward. Isolating CD4+ T cells followed approximately ten days of culture. Every participant took two doses of the BNT162b2 or mRNA-1273 vaccine. The data were produced by immunoSEQ multiplex PCR, yet TCRdb's version contains in-frame clones alone and is incomplete. The table has 25,000 to 35,000 clones, less than 85% seen once. The antigens of these receptors remain unknown. Sequencing used CD4+ T cells from PBMCs cultured with HCoV-NL63 spike peptides, obtained after COVID-19 vaccination. The receptors originated from a human donor who received a COVID-19 vaccine.

The rearrangement joins TRBV5-5 to TRBJ2-4; 10 bases map to TRBD1. Germline V CDR1 and CDR2: SGHKS, YYEKEE (reference sequence). CDR3 length: 16 residues. The junction had 7 bases not matched to a gene; V was cut back by 1 base and J by 6 bases. The CDR3 sequence: CASSLSGTGVGNIQYF. In nucleotides, the CDR3 is TGTGCCAGCAGCTTGTCCGGGACAGGGGTGGGAAACATTCAGTACTTC.

This clone was counted only a few times. V is TRBV2 and J is TRBJ2-3, with D perhaps TRBD2 (5 bases). The germline V and J ends were trimmed by 4 bases and 3 bases, with 5 bases remaining between them. The CDR3 covers 12 residues. CDR1 is SNHLY and CDR2 is FYNNEI in the germline V gene. The CDR3 protein is CASSGGTDTQYF. CDR3 in DNA: TGTGCCAGCAGTGGAGGGACAGATACGCAGTATTTT.

V gene TRBV3-1 (or the pseudogene TRBV3-2) combines with J gene TRBJ2-5; D is possibly TRBD1 (6 bases). The CDR3 spans 16 residues. Germline CDR1 is LGHDT and CDR2 is YNNKEL (reference sequence). V was cut by 3 bases and J by 2 bases, with 16 bases left in between. CDR3 DNA sequence: TGTGCCAGCAGCCACCGGGACACATCCCGGCAAGAGACCCAGTACTTC. Its translation: CASSHRDTSRQETQYF.

V usage is TRBV18 and J usage is TRBJ2-7; a weak D match, TRBD2 (5 bases). Trimming stripped 4 bases from V and 2 bases from J, with 12 bases between. Germline V gene data show CDR1 as KGHSH and CDR2 as LQKENI. The CDR3 is made up of 14 amino acids. CDR3: CASSLPGKPYEQYF. The CDR3 DNA sequence: TGTGCCAGCTCACTCCCGGGGAAACCCTACGAGCAGTACTTC.

V gene TRBV2 combines with J gene TRBJ2-7; 8 bases are a match to TRBD1. Trimming took 2 bases from V and 3 from J; bases not matched to a gene: 3. The CDR3 extends over 14 amino acids. Per germline, CDR1 SNHLY and CDR2 FYNNEI. The CDR3 spells CASSEPGQGYEQYF. For the CDR3, the DNA is TGTGCCAGCAGTGAACCCGGACAGGGCTACGAGCAGTACTTC.

The chain has TRBV27 and TRBJ2-1, with 8 bases identical to TRBD1. Germline V lookup: CDR1 MNHEY, CDR2 SMNVEV (reference sequence). Trimming took 2 bases from V and 1 from J; bases not matched to a gene: 7. This CDR3 contains 17 residues. DNA for the CDR3: TGTGCCAGCAGTTTAATAGCAGGGGGCCTTTCCTACAATGAGCAGTTCTTC. It codes for CASSLIAGGLSYNEQFF.

The rearrangement uses TRBV10-3 and TRBJ1-2, with D unclear. Germline-derived CDR1 and CDR2 are ENHRY and SYGVKD. V was clipped by 0 bases and J by 8 bases, with 13 bases between them. The CDR3 length is 14 residues. The CDR3, as DNA: TGTGCCATCAGTGAGTCACCTGGGTTGTCGGGCTACACCTTC. Translation: CAISESPGLSGYTF.

The CDR3 DNA sequence: TGTGCCAGCAGTTTAGCCAGGGGCTACGAGCAGTACTTC. Residues: CASSLARGYEQYF. The chain recombines TRBV12-3 or TRBV12-4 with TRBJ2-7, with a possible D match to TRBD1 (6 bases). V was cut by 0 bases and J by 3 bases, with 6 bases left in between. This CDR3 has 13 amino acids.

This clone has only one observation. The CDR3, as DNA: TGTGCCATCAGCATGGGGGGATTGGAAAAACTGTTTTTT. Protein product: CAISMGGLEKLFF. The chain uses TRBV10-3 and TRBJ1-4; D possibly corresponds to TRBD1 (5 bases). Looked up from germline, CDR1 is ENHRY and CDR2 is SYGVKD. The CDR3 is made up of 13 amino acids. Trimming shortened V by 6 bases and J by 8 bases, and 13 bases separated the two germline ends.

This clone occurred once. CDR3 protein: CASRETSGRKYNEQFF. The CDR3 region has the DNA TGTGCCAGCAGGGAGACTAGCGGGAGAAAGTACAATGAGCAGTTCTTC. The chain recombines TRBV2 with TRBJ2-1; 12 nucleotides agree with TRBD2. The germline V gene encodes CDR1 SNHLY and CDR2 FYNNEI. J was trimmed by 4 bases and V by 6 bases; bases with no gene match: 7. CDR3 length equals 16 residues.

The V gene is TRBV11-3, the J gene TRBJ1-5; D gene uncertain. CDR3 length equals 13 residues. Looked up from germline, CDR1 is SGHNT and CDR2 is YENEEA. V lost 9 bases to trimming and J lost 7 bases, with 16 bases between them. This chain's CDR3 is CARRMKTQQPQHF. The CDR3 coding sequence is TGTGCCAGGAGGATGAAGACCCAGCAGCCCCAGCATTTT. The complete variable domain, with remaining parts taken from reference TRBV11-3 and TRBJ1-5, reads EAGVVQSPRYKIIEKKQPVAFWCNPISGHNTLYWYLQNLGQGPELLIRYENEEAVDDSQLPKDRFSAERLKGVDSTLKIQPAELGDSAVYLCARRMKTQQPQHFGDGTRLSIL.

V and J are TRBV5-1 and TRBJ2-1, with D possibly being TRBD1 (5 bases). Trimming removed 1 base at V and 7 bases at J, with 12 bases between. Germline V CDR1 and CDR2: SGHRS, YFSETQ. This CDR3 region has 14 residues. The CDR3 loop reads CASSLITAGNEQFF. CDR3 nucleotides: TGCGCCAGCAGCTTGATAACCGCAGGGAATGAGCAGTTCTTC.

The CDR3 loop reads CASSQTTGGTEAFF. DNA for the CDR3: TGTGCCAGCAGCCAGACGACAGGCGGGACTGAAGCTTTCTTT. The chain has TRBV11-3 and TRBJ1-1; TRBD1 is a possible D gene (6 bases). V was cut by 5 bases and J by 5 bases, with 15 bases left in between. The CDR3 sequence is 14 residues long. Germline V gives CDR1 SGHNT, CDR2 YENEEA. Full variable domain (rest looked up from reference TRBV11-3 and TRBJ1-1): EAGVVQSPRYKIIEKKQPVAFWCNPISGHNTLYWYLQNLGQGPELLIRYENEEAVDDSQLPKDRFSAERLKGVDSTLKIQPAELGDSAVYLCASSQTTGGTEAFFGQGTRLTVV.

The genes are TRBV4-1 and TRBJ1-5; 7 nucleotides match TRBD1. The CDR3 is 18 amino acids. The germline V gene has CDR1 MGHRA and CDR2 YSYEKL. V dropped 3 bases and J dropped 0; count of bases not matched to a gene: 11. CDR3 DNA: TGCGCCAGCAGCCACCGAAGCAGGGGGTTGGATAGCAATCAGCCCCAGCATTTT. Amino acid sequence: CASSHRSRGLDSNQPQHF.

The chain has TRBV18 and TRBJ1-5; 8 bases match TRBD1. CDR3 length equals 18 residues. CDR1 is KGHSH, CDR2 LQKENI, per germline. V trimming: 0 bases; J trimming: 3 bases; junction bases outside the gene matches: 10. CDR3 in amino acids: CASSPPVLGQGTNQPQHF. CDR3 nucleotide sequence: TGTGCCAGCTCACCACCGGTCTTAGGACAGGGTACCAATCAGCCCCAGCATTTT.

This chain connects TRBV3-1 (or the pseudogene TRBV3-2) to TRBJ2-2; D might be TRBD2 (6 bases). The CDR3 covers 14 residues. Trimming pared 1 base from V and 5 bases from J, leaving 8 bases between. Germline CDR1 reads LGHDT; CDR2 reads YNNKEL (reference sequence). The CDR3 DNA reads as TGTGCCAGCAGCCAAGCGGGAGCGACCGGGGAGCTGTTTTTT. Residues: CASSQAGATGELFF.

The chain couples TRBV9 to TRBJ1-6; D is undetermined. The V gene lost 0 bases and the J gene lost 0 bases, with 7 bases spanning the gap. This CDR3 spans 16 amino acids. The germline gives CDR1 SGDLS, CDR2 YYNGEE. CDR3 nucleotides: TGTGCCAGCAGCGTAGGGACGGGCTCCTATAATTCACCCCTCCACTTT. This sequence encodes CASSVGTGSYNSPLHF.

The chain employs TRBV19 and TRBJ1-1, with TRBD1 as a possible D gene (5 bases). The V and J ends lost 5 bases and 8 bases respectively, with 12 bases between them. The CDR3 extends over 12 amino acids. Per germline, CDR1 LNHDA and CDR2 SQIVND (reference sequence). The CDR3 here is CASSHTDREAFF. CDR3 DNA: TGTGCCAGTAGTCATACTGACAGAGAAGCTTTCTTT.

The chain employs TRBV5-1 and TRBJ2-7; no clear D gene. The CDR3 sequence is 15 residues long. Germline V CDR1 and CDR2: SGHRS, YFSETQ. Trimming pared 2 bases from V and 4 bases from J, leaving 16 bases between. This CDR3 is CASSLPGENLYEQYF. The CDR3 nucleotides are TGCGCCAGCAGCTTACCCGGAGAGAATCTTTACGAGCAGTACTTC.

The V call is TRBV6-5, the J call TRBJ2-7; 7 bases align to TRBD1. Germline trimming cut 1 base from V and 5 bases from J; bases unmatched to any gene: 8. The CDR3 runs 15 residues. Germline CDR1 reads MNHEY; CDR2 reads SVGAGI. This CDR3 reads CASSYLGQRGNEQYF. DNA of the CDR3: TGTGCCAGCAGTTACTTGGGACAGCGAGGCAACGAGCAGTACTTC.

The CDR3 DNA reads as TGTGCCAGCAGCGACCCCCTCTTTGAGCGGGAGGTTTACAATGAGCAGTTCTTC. Amino acids: CASSDPLFEREVYNEQFF. The chain combines TRBV7-4 with TRBJ2-1; 9 bases are shared with TRBD2. The CDR3 length is 18 residues. CDR1 is SGHVT and CDR2 is SQSDAQ in the germline V gene. The ends lost 5 bases at V and 4 bases at J; junction bases unmatched: 15.

V is TRBV6-5 and J is TRBJ2-3; D gene unclear. The germline V gene encodes CDR1 MNHEY and CDR2 SVGAGI. Trimming stripped 6 bases from V and 4 bases from J, with 8 bases between. CDR3 length: 12 amino acids. The CDR3 bases are TGTGCCAGCAGACAAACAGCAGATACGCAGTATTTT. Protein sequence: CASRQTADTQYF.

The chain carries TRBV7-2 and TRBJ2-7; 13 bases map to TRBD2. Germline V gene lookup returns CDR1 SGHTA and CDR2 FQGNSA. Trimming cost V 4 bases and J 4 bases; bases outside gene matches: 4. This CDR3 is built from 15 residues. CDR3 sequence: CASSSGTSGTYEQYF. CDR3 DNA: TGTGCCAGCAGCTCCGGGACTAGCGGGACTTACGAGCAGTACTTC.

This chain connects TRBV6-5 to TRBJ2-1; the match to TRBD2 covers 11 bases. Germline V gives CDR1 MNHEY, CDR2 SVGAGI. Trimming cost V 7 bases and J 9 bases; bases outside gene matches: 8. CDR3 size: 14 residues. CDR3 in amino acids: CASKGSGRAAEQFF. CDR3 DNA sequence: TGTGCCAGCAAAGGTAGCGGGAGGGCCGCTGAGCAGTTCTTC.

There are a few counts of this clone. This chain uses TRBV19 with TRBJ1-6; D remains unclear. Germline V lookup: CDR1 LNHDA, CDR2 SQIVND (reference sequence). This CDR3 spans 14 amino acids. V was pared by 6 bases and J by 9 bases, with 15 bases between. CDR3 sequence reads: CASSYDLMSSPLHF. The CDR3 region has the DNA TGTGCCAGTAGCTACGACCTGATGAGTTCACCCCTCCACTTT.

This clone was detected once. The gene calls are TRBV4-1 and TRBJ1-4; D is ambiguous. Looked up from germline, CDR1 is MGHRA and CDR2 is YSYEKL. The V end lost 3 bases, the J end lost 7 bases, and 15 bases lay between the germline ends. The CDR3 extends over 15 amino acids. For the CDR3, the DNA is TGCGCCAGCAGCCACATTGAGGGCTTGGGTGAAAAACTGTTTTTT. Translation: CASSHIEGLGEKLFF.

The J gene is TRBJ1-5, the V gene TRBV10-3, with D tentatively TRBD1 (6 bases). This CDR3 spans 15 amino acids. Trimming took off 5 bases at V and 2 bases at J, with 13 bases between the two ends. CDR1 ENHRY and CDR2 SYGVKD come from the germline V gene. The CDR3 here is CAISSGHGGNQPQHF. The CDR3 DNA follows: TGTGCCATCAGTTCGGGACACGGTGGCAATCAGCCCCAGCATTTT.

The V gene is TRBV7-9, the J gene TRBJ2-4; 10 bases line up with TRBD1. The CDR3 consists of 16 residues. V lost 5 bases to trimming and J lost 7 bases; unmatched junction nucleotides: 11. In germline, CDR1 is SEHNR, CDR2 FQNEAQ (reference sequence). DNA of the CDR3: TGTGCCAGCAGCCTAGGGGACAGGGGAACGCGGAACATTCAGTACTTC. Protein: CASSLGDRGTRNIQYF.